Listed here is a single TCR beta chain. Its target antigen remains unknown. The input lacks base qualities; no much larger clone sits a single base away. The CDR1 and CDR2 encoded by the germline V gene are SQVTM and ANQGSEA. V sheds 0 bases and J sheds 5 bases, leaving 14 bases between their ends. Spanning cysteine to phenylalanine, the CDR3 consists of 14 amino acids. Only the CDR3 portion is preserved as DNA: 42 bases, with reading frame beginning at the first base. Another Seattle source contributed samples from volunteer blood donors who had recovered from COVID-19. Whole blood was collected in K2EDTA tubes by collaborating institutions according to the institutions' own protocols. Collaborator samples were shipped for TCRbeta analysis as frozen whole blood, isolated PBMCs, or DNA extracted from either sample type. This specimen comes from a study of blood T cell repertoires in COVID-19 (dated by TCRdb to 2018 to 2020). Background for the entire study: The collaborator samples originated in the United States, Italy and Spain and spanned the acute and convalescent phases of COVID-19. The samples were drawn from two sources: the first 160 participants of the ongoing ImmuneRACE study, and about 1,300 subjects contributed by 6 global collaborators. Where HLA class I and class II types were available, the types were taken from metadata supplied by the sample provider, not from assay-based typing. The material from the prospective study consisted of cDNA or gDNA derived from T cells, B-cell-depleted T cells, or PBMCs. Nearly every sample came with metadata listing a de-identified subject ID, COVID-19 status, age in years and sex. Deeply sampled blood TCRbeta repertoires from subjects exposed to, actively infected with, or recovered from COVID-19 were included in the dataset. A freely available public database, intended as a resource for researchers studying the immune response to SARS-CoV-2, is where the repertoires were released. Study-level results and caveats: How much clinical and demographic metadata was included differed by source and by participant, and the metadata was provided uncurated.

TCRbeta CDR3 regions were amplified from genomic DNA by means of the immunoSEQ Assay, a bias-controlled multiplex PCR. The study's own analysis went as follows. The number of nucleated cells in each sample was estimated by amplification of reference gene primers within the assay. To quantify the absolute abundance of each unique TCRbeta CDR3 rearrangement, sequence reads were collapsed and filtered. For each sample, productive Simpson clonality was calculated as the square root of Simpson's diversity index over productive rearrangements. TCRdb carries this immuneACCESS record with in-frame sequences only. Its versions omit some clonotypes, under half of them owing to an unresolved V gene in the studies checked, with the rest unexplained. That table gives V, J and clone size, and the DNA gave D and trimming. The sample table shows 140,000 to 150,000 clones, and 75% to 85% are seen once. The top ten constitute approximately 3.5% of the sample.

The sample taken for sequencing was peripheral blood. The TCR sequence derives from a man aged 70 or older who had recovered from COVID-19. The V and J segments used are TRBV29-1 and TRBJ2-7; the D gene is perhaps TRBD1, from 7 matching bases. DNA sequence: TGCAGCGTTGAAGATATGGAGGGGGCGAACGAGCAGTACTTC. It is translated as CSVEDMEGANEQYF.